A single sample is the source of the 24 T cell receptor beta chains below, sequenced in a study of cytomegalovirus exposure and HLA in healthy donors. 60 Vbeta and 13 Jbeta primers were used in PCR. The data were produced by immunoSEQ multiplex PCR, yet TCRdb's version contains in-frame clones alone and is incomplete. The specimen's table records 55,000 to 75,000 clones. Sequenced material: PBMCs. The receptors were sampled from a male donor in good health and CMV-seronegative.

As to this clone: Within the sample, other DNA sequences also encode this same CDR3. This CDR3 is CASSPRDRGNEQYF. CDR3 nucleotide sequence: TGTGCCAGCAGCCCCCGCGACAGGGGTAACGAGCAGTACTTC. The J gene is TRBJ2-7, the V gene TRBV9, with 8 nucleotides matching TRBD1. The CDR3 is 14 amino acids. The V gene's germline CDR1 is SGDLS and CDR2 YYNGEE. The ends lost 4 bases at V and 5 bases at J; junction bases unmatched: 8.

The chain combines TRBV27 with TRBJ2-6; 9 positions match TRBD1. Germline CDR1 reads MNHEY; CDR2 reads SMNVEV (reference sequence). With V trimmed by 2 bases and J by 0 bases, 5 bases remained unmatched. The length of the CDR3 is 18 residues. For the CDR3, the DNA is TGTGCCAGCAGTTTAAATGGACAGGGGAGCTCTGGGGCCAACGTCCTGACTTTC. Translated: CASSLNGQGSSGANVLTF.

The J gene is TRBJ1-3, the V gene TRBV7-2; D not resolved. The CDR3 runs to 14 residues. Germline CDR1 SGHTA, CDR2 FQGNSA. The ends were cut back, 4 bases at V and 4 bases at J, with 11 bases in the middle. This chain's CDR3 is CASSSRGRGNTIYF. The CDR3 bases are TGTGCCAGCAGCTCCAGAGGGAGGGGAAACACCATATATTTT.

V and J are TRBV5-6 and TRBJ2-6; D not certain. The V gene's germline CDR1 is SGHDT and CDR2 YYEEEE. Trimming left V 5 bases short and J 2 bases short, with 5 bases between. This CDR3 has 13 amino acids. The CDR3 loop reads CASSGTGANVLTF. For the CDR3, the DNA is TGTGCCAGCAGTGGCACTGGGGCCAACGTCCTGACTTTC.

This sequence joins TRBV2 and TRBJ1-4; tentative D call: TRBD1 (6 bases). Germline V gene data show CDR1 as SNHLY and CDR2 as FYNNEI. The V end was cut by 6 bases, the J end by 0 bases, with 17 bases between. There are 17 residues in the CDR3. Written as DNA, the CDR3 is TGTGCCAGCAGGGCCTCCGGGACACTTGCAACTAATGAAAAACTGTTTTTT. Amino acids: CASRASGTLATNEKLFF. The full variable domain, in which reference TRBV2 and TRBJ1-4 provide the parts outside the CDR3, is EPEVTQTPSHQVTQMGQEVILRCVPISNHLYFYWYRQILGQKVEFLVSFYNNEISEKSEIFDDQFSVERPDGSNFTLKIRSTKLEDSAMYFCASRASGTLATNEKLFFGSGTQLSVL.

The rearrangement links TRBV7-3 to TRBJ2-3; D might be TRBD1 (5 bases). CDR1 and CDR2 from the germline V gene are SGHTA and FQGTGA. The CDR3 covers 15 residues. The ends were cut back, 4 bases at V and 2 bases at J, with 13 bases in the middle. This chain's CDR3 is CASSSTDRATDTQYF. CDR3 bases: TGTGCCAGCAGCTCGACTGACAGAGCCACAGATACGCAGTATTTT.

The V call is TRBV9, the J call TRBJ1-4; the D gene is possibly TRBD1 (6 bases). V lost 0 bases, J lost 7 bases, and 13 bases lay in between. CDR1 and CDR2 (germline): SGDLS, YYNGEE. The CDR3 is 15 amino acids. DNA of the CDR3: TGTGCCAGCAGCGTAGCGACAGGAAAGGGTGAAAAACTGTTTTTT. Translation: CASSVATGKGEKLFF. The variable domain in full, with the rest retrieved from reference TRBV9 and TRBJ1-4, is DSGVTQTPKHLITATGQRVTLRCSPRSGDLSVYWYQQSLDQGLQFLIQYYNGEERAKGNILERFSAQQFPDLHSELNLSSLELGDSALYFCASSVATGKGEKLFFGSGTQLSVL.

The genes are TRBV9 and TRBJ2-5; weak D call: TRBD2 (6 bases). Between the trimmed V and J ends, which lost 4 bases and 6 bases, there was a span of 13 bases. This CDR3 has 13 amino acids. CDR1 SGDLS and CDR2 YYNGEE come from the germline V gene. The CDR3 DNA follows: TGTGCCAGCAGCCCAGGCGGGGCGCAGACCCAGTACTTC. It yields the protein CASSPGGAQTQYF.

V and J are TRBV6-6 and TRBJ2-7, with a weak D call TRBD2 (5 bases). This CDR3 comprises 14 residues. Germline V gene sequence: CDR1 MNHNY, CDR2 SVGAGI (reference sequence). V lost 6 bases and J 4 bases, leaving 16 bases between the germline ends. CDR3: CASSARSGGYEQYF. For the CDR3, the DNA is TGTGCCAGCAGCGCGCGAAGCGGTGGGTACGAGCAGTACTTC.

Here the CDR3 reads CASTGTGGDYEQYF. The CDR3, as DNA: TGTGCCAGCACCGGGACAGGGGGGGACTACGAGCAGTACTTC. The chain is built from TRBV6-5 and TRBJ2-7; 11 nucleotides agree with TRBD1. Germline V gene lookup returns CDR1 MNHEY and CDR2 SVGAGI. The CDR3 has 14 residues. With 7 bases clipped from V and 3 bases from J, the junction kept 5 bases outside the gene matches.

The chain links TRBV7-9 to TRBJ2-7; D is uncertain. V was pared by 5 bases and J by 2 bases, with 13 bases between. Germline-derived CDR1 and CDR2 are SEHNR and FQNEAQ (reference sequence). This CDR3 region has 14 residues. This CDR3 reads CASSREEPAYEQYF. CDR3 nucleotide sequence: TGTGCCAGCAGCCGCGAGGAGCCCGCCTACGAGCAGTACTTC.

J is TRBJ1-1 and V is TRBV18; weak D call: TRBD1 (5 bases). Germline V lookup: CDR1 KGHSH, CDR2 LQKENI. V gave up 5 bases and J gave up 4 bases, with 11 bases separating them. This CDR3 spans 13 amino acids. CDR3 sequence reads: CASSTGVSTEAFF. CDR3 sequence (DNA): TGTGCCAGCTCAACGGGGGTTAGCACTGAAGCTTTCTTT.

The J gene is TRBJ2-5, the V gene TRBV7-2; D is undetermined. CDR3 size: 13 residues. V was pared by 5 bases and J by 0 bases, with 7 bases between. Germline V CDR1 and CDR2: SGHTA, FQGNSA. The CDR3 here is CASSADYQETQYF. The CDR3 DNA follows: TGTGCCAGCAGCGCCGACTACCAAGAGACCCAGTACTTC.

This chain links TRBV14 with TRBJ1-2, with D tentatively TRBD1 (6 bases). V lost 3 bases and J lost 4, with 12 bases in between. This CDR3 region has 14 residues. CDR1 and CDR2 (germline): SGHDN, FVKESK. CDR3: CASSQGRGSYGYTF. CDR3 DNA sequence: TGTGCCAGCAGCCAGGGAAGGGGGTCCTATGGCTACACCTTC.

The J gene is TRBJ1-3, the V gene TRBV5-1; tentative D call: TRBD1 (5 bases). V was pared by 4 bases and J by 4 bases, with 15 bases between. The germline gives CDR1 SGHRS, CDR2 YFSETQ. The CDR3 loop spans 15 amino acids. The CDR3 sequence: CASSLSGTDGNTIYF. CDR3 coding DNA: TGCGCCAGCAGCCTCAGCGGGACGGACGGAAACACCATATATTTT. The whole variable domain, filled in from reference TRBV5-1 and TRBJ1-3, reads KAGVTQTPRYLIKTRGQQVTLSCSPISGHRSVSWYQQTPGQGLQFLFEYFSETQRNKGNFPGRFSGRQFSNSRSEMNVSTLELGDSALYLCASSLSGTDGNTIYFGEGSWLTVV.

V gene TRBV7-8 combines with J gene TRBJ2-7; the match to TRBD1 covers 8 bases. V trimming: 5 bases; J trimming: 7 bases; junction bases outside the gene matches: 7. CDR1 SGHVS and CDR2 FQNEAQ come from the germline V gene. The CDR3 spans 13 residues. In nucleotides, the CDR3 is TGTGCCAGCAGCCATGACAGGGGTCAAGAGCAGTACTTC. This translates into CASSHDRGQEQYF.

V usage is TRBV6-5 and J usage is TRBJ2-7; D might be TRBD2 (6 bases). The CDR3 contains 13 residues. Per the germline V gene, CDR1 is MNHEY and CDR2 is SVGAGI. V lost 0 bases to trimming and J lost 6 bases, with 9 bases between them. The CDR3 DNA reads TGTGCCAGCAGTTACTCGAAGGAGGGCGAGCAGTACTTC. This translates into CASSYSKEGEQYF.

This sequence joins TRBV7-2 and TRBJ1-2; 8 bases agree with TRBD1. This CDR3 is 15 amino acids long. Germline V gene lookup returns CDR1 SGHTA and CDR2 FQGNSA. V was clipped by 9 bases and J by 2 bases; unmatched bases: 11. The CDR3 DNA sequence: TGTGCCAGTCTCAGGGGGCAGGGGAGAAACTATGGCTACACCTTC. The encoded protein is CASLRGQGRNYGYTF.

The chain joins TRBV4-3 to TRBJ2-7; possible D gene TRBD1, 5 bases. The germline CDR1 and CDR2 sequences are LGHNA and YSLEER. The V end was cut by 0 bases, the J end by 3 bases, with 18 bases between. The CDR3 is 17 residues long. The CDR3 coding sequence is TGCGCCAGCAGCCAAGATAGGGGCAGGGTAACAAGCTACGAGCAGTACTTC. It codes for CASSQDRGRVTSYEQYF.

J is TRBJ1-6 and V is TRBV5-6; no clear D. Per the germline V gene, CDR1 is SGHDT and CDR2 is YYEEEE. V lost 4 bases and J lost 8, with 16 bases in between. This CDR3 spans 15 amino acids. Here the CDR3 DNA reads TGTGCCAGCAGCGGCCTAGGTGGGTGGGATTCACCCCTCCACTTT. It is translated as CASSGLGGWDSPLHF. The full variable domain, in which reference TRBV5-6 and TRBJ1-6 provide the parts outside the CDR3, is DAGVTQSPTHLIKTRGQQVTLRCSPKSGHDTVSWYQQALGQGPQFIFQYYEEEERQRGNFPDRFSGHQFPNYSSELNVNALLLGDSALYLCASSGLGGWDSPLHFGNGTRLTVT.

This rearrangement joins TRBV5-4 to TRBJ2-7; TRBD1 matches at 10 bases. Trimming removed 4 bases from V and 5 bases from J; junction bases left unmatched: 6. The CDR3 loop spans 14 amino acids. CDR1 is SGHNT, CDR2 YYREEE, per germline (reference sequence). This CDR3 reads CASSTRDRGHEQYF. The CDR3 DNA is TGTGCCAGCAGCACCCGGGACAGGGGACACGAGCAGTACTTC. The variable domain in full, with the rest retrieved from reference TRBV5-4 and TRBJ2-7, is ETGVTQSPTHLIKTRGQQVTLRCSSQSGHNTVSWYQQALGQGPQFIFQYYREEENGRGNFPPRFSGLQFPNYSSELNVNALELDDSALYLCASSTRDRGHEQYFGPGTRLTVT.

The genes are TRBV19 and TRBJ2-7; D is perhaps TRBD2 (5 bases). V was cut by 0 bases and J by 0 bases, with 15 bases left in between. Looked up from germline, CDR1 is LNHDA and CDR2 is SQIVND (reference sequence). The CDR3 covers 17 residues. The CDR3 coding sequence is TGTGCCAGTAGTATAGACCCCCGAGGGAAATTCTCCTACGAGCAGTACTTC. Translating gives CASSIDPRGKFSYEQYF. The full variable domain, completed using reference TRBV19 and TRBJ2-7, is DGGITQSPKYLFRKEGQNVTLSCEQNLNHDAMYWYRQDPGQGLRLIYYSQIVNDFQKGDIAEGYSVSREKKESFPLTVTSAQKNPTAFYLCASSIDPRGKFSYEQYFGPGTRLTVT.

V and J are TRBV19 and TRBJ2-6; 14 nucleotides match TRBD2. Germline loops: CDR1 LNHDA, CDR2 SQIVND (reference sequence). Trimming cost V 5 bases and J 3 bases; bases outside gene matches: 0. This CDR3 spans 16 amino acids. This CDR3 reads CASSGTSGSGANVLTF. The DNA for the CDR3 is TGTGCCAGTAGTGGGACTAGCGGGAGTGGGGCCAACGTCCTGACTTTC.

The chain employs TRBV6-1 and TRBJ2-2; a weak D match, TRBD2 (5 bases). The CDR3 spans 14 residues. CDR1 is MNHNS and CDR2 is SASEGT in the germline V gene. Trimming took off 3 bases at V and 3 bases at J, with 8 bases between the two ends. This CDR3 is CASSELADTGELFF. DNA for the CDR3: TGTGCCAGCAGTGAGCTAGCAGACACCGGGGAGCTGTTTTTT.